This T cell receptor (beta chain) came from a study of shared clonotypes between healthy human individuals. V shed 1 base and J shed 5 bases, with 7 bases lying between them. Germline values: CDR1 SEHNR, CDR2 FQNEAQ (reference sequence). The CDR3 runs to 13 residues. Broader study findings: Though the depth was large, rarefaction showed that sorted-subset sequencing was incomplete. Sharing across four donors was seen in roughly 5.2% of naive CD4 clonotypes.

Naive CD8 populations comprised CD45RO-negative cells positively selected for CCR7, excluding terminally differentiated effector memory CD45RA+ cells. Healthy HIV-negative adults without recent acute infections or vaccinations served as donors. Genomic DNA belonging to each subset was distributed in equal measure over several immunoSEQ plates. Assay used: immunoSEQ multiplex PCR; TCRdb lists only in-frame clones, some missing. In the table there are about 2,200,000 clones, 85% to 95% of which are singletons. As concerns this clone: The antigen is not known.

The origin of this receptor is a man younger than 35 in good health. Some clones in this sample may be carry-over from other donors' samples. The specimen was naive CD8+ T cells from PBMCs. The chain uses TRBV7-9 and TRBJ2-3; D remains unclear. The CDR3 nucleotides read TGTGCCAGCAGCTTAGGTGGGATAGATACGCAGTATTTT. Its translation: CASSLGGIDTQYF.